These T cell receptor beta chains were read from a single sample in a study of T cell responses to AZD1222 COVID-19 vaccine. The repertoire was sequenced with immunoSEQ multiplex PCR; TCRdb's copy has only in-frame clones and lacks some. The repertoire includes about 150,000 clones, about nine tenths of them detected once, and roughly 5% sits in the top ten. Sequences were derived from peripheral blood, sampled on day 0 of MenACWY control vaccination. The receptors come from an adult in good health. Each CDR3 is given with its conserved first and last residue. The D gene is left open where the match is weak. Clone size appears in some rows only: once, few, many, or a class for an expanded clone.

V gene	J gene	clone size	D gene	CDR3 protein	CDR3 DNA
TRBV28	TRBJ2-3	-	TRBD1	CASSLLGQGARVATDTQYF	TGTGCCAGCAGTTTATTAGGACAGGGGGCGCGGGTGGCAACAGATACGCAGTATTTT
TRBV24-1	TRBJ2-3	-	TRBD1	CATSSIIRDRDTDTQYF	TGTGCCACCAGTTCTATCATCAGGGACAGGGACACAGATACGCAGTATTTT
TRBV29-1	TRBJ2-1	-	-	CSVEDSRGSSYNEQFF	TGCAGCGTTGAAGACTCGAGGGGGAGCTCCTACAATGAGCAGTTCTTC
TRBV24-1	TRBJ1-1	-	-	CATSDWTHTEAFF	TGTGCCACCAGTGATTGGACCCACACTGAAGCTTTCTTT
TRBV28	TRBJ2-1	-	TRBD1	CASSLSPSLDRNNEQFF	TGTGCCAGCAGTTTATCGCCCTCCTTGGACAGGAACAATGAGCAGTTCTTC
TRBV18	TRBJ1-5	-	TRBD1	CASSPAGTGGYGSNQPQHF	TGTGCCAGCTCACCCGCCGGGACAGGGGGCTACGGTAGCAATCAGCCCCAGCATTTT
TRBV5-1	TRBJ2-2	-	TRBD2	CASSEPGGSGELFF	TGCGCCAGCAGCGAACCCGGGGGGTCCGGGGAGCTGTTTTTT
TRBV5-5	TRBJ2-7	-	-	CASSLESLAVNEQYF	TGTGCCAGCAGCTTGGAAAGTCTAGCTGTGAACGAGCAGTACTTC
TRBV7-9	TRBJ2-5	-	-	CASSYRQTQETQYF	TGTGCCAGCAGCTACCGACAGACCCAAGAGACCCAGTACTTC
TRBV27	TRBJ1-2	-	TRBD1	CASSPPRTGGVYGYTF	TGTGCCAGCAGTCCCCCTCGGACAGGGGGCGTCTATGGCTACACCTTC
TRBV6-5	TRBJ1-6	-	-	CASSYSPWSSPLHF	TGTGCCAGCAGTTACTCGCCTTGGAGTTCACCCCTCCACTTT
TRBV5-1	TRBJ2-2	-	TRBD1	CASSFGQVGSGELFF	TGCGCCAGCAGCTTTGGACAGGTGGGCTCCGGGGAGCTGTTTTTT
TRBV30	TRBJ1-5	-	-	CAWSPRQAQPQHF	TGTGCCTGGAGCCCCCGTCAGGCTCAGCCCCAGCATTTT
TRBV25-1	TRBJ2-7	-	-	CASSEPGEAYEQYF	TGTGCCAGCAGTGAGCCGGGCGAAGCCTACGAGCAGTACTTC
TRBV7-2	TRBJ1-4	-	-	CASSRRHSEKLFF	TGTGCCAGCAGCCGTCGGCATTCTGAAAAACTGTTTTTT
TRBV7-9	TRBJ2-1	-	-	CASSLVQDEQFF	TGTGCCAGCAGCTTAGTTCAGGATGAGCAGTTCTTC
TRBV19	TRBJ1-1	-	-	CASSIGEGGRANTEAFF	TGTGCCAGTAGTATAGGGGAGGGGGGACGAGCGAACACTGAAGCTTTCTTT
TRBV2	TRBJ1-1	once	-	CASSMGTTEAFF	TGTGCCAGCAGTATGGGAACAACTGAAGCTTTCTTT
TRBV19	TRBJ1-4	-	TRBD1	CASSIGGTVNEKLFF	TGTGCCAGTAGTATAGGTGGGACAGTGAATGAAAAACTGTTTTTT
TRBV27	TRBJ2-1	-	-	CASSYRGGIYNEQFF	TGTGCCAGCAGTTACCGGGGCGGGATTTACAATGAGCAGTTCTTC
TRBV28	TRBJ1-3	-	TRBD1	CASSLGQSEDTIYF	TGTGCCAGCAGTTTGGGACAGTCGGAGGACACCATATATTTT
TRBV14	TRBJ2-1	-	TRBD2	CASSLLAGRGNEQFF	TGTGCCAGCAGCCTGCTAGCGGGGAGGGGGAATGAGCAGTTCTTC
TRBV3-1/TRBV3-2	TRBJ1-4	-	-	CASSPTATDEKLFF	TGTGCCAGCAGCCCGACAGCCACGGATGAAAAACTGTTTTTT
TRBV5-1	TRBJ1-6	-	-	CASSSDSTNSPLHF	TGCGCCAGCAGCTCGGACAGTACAAATTCACCCCTCCACTTT
TRBV6-5	TRBJ2-2	once	-	CASRELTGELFF	TGTGCCAGCAGGGAGTTAACCGGGGAGCTGTTTTTT
TRBV28	TRBJ2-2	-	TRBD1	CASSPDRVNTGELFF	TGTGCCAGCAGTCCTGACAGGGTCAACACCGGGGAGCTGTTTTTT
TRBV18	TRBJ1-2	-	-	CASSPDSRAAGYTF	TGTGCCAGCTCACCCGACTCCCGGGCGGCAGGCTACACCTTC
TRBV19	TRBJ1-1	-	-	CASSTTVNTEAFF	TGTGCCAGTAGTACGACAGTGAACACTGAAGCTTTCTTT
TRBV24-1	TRBJ1-2	-	TRBD1	CATSDTRGQGASHYGYTF	TGTGCCACCAGTGATACGAGGGGACAGGGGGCCTCTCACTATGGCTACACCTTC
TRBV19	TRBJ2-1	-	-	CASRAMGGTYNEQFF	TGTGCCAGTAGGGCCATGGGAGGTACCTACAATGAGCAGTTCTTC
TRBV7-9	TRBJ1-1	once	TRBD1	CASSLATGGTEAFF	TGTGCCAGCAGCCTCGCGACAGGGGGTACTGAAGCTTTCTTT
TRBV7-8	TRBJ1-2	-	-	CASNEQNRAFSSSYTF	TGTGCCAGCAACGAGCAGAACAGGGCTTTTTCATCGAGCTACACCTTC
TRBV7-7	TRBJ2-5	-	TRBD1	CASSERWTGGKETQYF	TGTGCTAGCAGCGAAAGATGGACAGGGGGCAAAGAGACCCAGTACTTC
TRBV11-3	TRBJ1-3	-	-	CASSLMGTGNTIYF	TGTGCCAGCAGCTTAATGGGAACTGGAAACACCATATATTTT
TRBV7-2	TRBJ2-7	-	-	CASSWAGNSYEQYF	TGTGCCAGCAGCTGGGCGGGGAACTCCTACGAGCAGTACTTC
TRBV30	TRBJ1-2	-	TRBD1	CAWSVQGGWYYGYTF	TGTGCCTGGAGTGTACAAGGGGGCTGGTACTATGGCTACACCTTC
TRBV9	TRBJ2-2	-	-	CASSVDGGPPGELFF	TGTGCCAGCAGCGTTGACGGAGGACCCCCCGGGGAGCTGTTTTTT
TRBV5-4	TRBJ2-1	-	TRBD2	CASSSRGSSNEQFF	TGTGCCAGCAGCTCCCGCGGGAGTAGCAATGAGCAGTTCTTC
TRBV19	TRBJ2-7	-	-	CASSMLAGSTYEQYF	TGTGCCAGTAGTATGTTGGCGGGATCGACCTACGAGCAGTACTTC
TRBV4-1	TRBJ1-6	-	-	CASSQSLVSPLHF	TGCGCCAGCAGCCAATCATTGGTATCACCCCTCCACTTT
TRBV5-1	TRBJ2-7	-	TRBD2	CASSFGGGEREQYF	TGCGCCAGCAGCTTTGGGGGAGGGGAACGGGAGCAGTACTTC
TRBV5-1	TRBJ2-1	-	TRBD2	CASSFSGRVPYNEQFF	TGCGCCAGCAGCTTCTCAGGGAGGGTTCCGTACAATGAGCAGTTCTTC
TRBV24-1	TRBJ1-4	once	TRBD1	CATSDSEDRGNEKLFF	TGTGCCACCAGTGATTCAGAGGACAGGGGGAATGAAAAACTGTTTTTT